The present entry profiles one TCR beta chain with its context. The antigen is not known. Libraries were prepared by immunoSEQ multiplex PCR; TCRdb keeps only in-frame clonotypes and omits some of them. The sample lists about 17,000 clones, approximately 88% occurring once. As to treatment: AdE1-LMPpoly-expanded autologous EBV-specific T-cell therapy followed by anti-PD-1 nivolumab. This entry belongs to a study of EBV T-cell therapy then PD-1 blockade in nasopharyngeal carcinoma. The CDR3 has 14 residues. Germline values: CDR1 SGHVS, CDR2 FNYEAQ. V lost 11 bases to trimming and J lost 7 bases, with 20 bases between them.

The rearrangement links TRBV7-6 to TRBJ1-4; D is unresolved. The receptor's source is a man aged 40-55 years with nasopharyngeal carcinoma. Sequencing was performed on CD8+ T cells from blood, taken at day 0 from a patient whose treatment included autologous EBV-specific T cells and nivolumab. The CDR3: CASNSGRYPEKLFF. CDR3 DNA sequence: TGTGCCTCTAATTCCGGACGGTACCCTGAAAAACTGTTTTTT.